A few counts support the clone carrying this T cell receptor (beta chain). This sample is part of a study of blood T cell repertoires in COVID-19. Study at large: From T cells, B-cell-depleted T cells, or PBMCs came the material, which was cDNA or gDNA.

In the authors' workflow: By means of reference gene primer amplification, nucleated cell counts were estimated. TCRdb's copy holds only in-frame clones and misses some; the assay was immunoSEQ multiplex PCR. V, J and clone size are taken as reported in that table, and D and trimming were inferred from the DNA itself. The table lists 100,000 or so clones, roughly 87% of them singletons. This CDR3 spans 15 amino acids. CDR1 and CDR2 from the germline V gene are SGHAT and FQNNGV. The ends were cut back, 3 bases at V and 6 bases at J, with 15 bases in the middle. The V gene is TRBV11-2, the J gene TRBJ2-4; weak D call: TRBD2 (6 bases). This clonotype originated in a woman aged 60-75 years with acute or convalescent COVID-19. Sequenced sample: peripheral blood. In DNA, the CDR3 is TGTGCCAGCAGCTTGGGAGGTGGGAGAAGAAACATTCAGTACTTC. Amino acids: CASSLGGGRRNIQYF.